The 10 T cell receptor beta chains in this list originate from one sample, sequenced in a study of cytomegalovirus exposure and HLA in healthy donors. 13 Jbeta primers and 60 Vbeta primers were used for the PCR. Sequencing was performed with immunoSEQ multiplex PCR; in TCRdb, only in-frame clones are kept and a portion is missing. The sample has 100,000 to 150,000 clones; 81% are singletons. The specimen was PBMCs. Source of these receptors: a man aged 18 to 30 in good health and CMV-seropositive.

V usage is TRBV11-2 and J usage is TRBJ2-1; no clear D. Between the trimmed V and J ends, which lost 0 bases and 12 bases, there was a span of 6 bases. Looked up from germline, CDR1 is SGHAT and CDR2 is FQNNGV. This CDR3 comprises 11 residues. The chain's CDR3 is CASSLEVRQFF. In DNA, the CDR3 is TGTGCCAGCAGCTTAGAGGTTAGGCAGTTCTTC. Using reference TRBV11-2 and TRBJ2-1 for the parts outside the CDR3, the full variable domain is EAGVAQSPRYKIIEKRQSVAFWCNPISGHATLYWYQQILGQGPKLLIQFQNNGVVDDSQLPKDRFSAERLKGVDSTLKIQPAKLEDSAVYLCASSLEVRQFFGPGTRLTVL.

J is TRBJ2-3 and V is TRBV11-3; 9 bases are shared with TRBD1. The CDR3 contains 15 residues. V gave up 8 bases and J gave up 0 bases; unmatched junction bases: 6. The germline V gene encodes CDR1 SGHNT and CDR2 YENEEA. The CDR3 DNA reads TGTGCCAGCGGAGACAGGGGGACCAGCACAGATACGCAGTATTTT. Amino acid sequence: CASGDRGTSTDTQYF. The full variable domain, completed using reference TRBV11-3 and TRBJ2-3, is EAGVVQSPRYKIIEKKQPVAFWCNPISGHNTLYWYLQNLGQGPELLIRYENEEAVDDSQLPKDRFSAERLKGVDSTLKIQPAELGDSAVYLCASGDRGTSTDTQYFGPGTRLTVL.

V and J are TRBV30 and TRBJ2-3; 14 nucleotides line up with TRBD2. With 5 bases clipped from V and 5 bases from J, the junction kept 12 bases outside the gene matches. The CDR3 length is 17 residues. The germline gives CDR1 GTSNPN, CDR2 SVGIG (reference sequence). The CDR3 sequence is CAWGPGTSGSFVDTQYF. The CDR3 DNA follows: TGTGCCTGGGGTCCCGGGACTAGCGGGAGCTTTGTAGATACGCAGTATTTT.

The J gene is TRBJ1-2, the V gene TRBV14; unclear D gene. Germline V gene sequence: CDR1 SGHDN, CDR2 FVKESK. This CDR3 region has 15 residues. The V end was cut by 0 bases, the J end by 8 bases, with 16 bases between. The DNA of the CDR3 is TGTGCCAGCAGCCAAGATCGAGCCCTATACGGGGGCTACACCTTC. Encoded protein: CASSQDRALYGGYTF.

This chain uses TRBV19 with TRBJ2-2; TRBD2 matches at 7 bases. The J segment lost 1 base and the V segment lost 6 bases, leaving 14 bases of the junction unmatched. The length of the CDR3 is 18 residues. Germline V gives CDR1 LNHDA, CDR2 SQIVND (reference sequence). CDR3 DNA: TGTGCCAGTAGGACCGCTTTGGGAGCGGGACGGAACACCGGGGAGCTGTTTTTT. It encodes CASRTALGAGRNTGELFF.

The gene calls are TRBV7-9 and TRBJ2-7; tentatively, D is TRBD2 (5 bases). CDR1 is SEHNR and CDR2 is FQNEAQ in the germline V gene (reference sequence). The V end lost 5 bases, the J end lost 0 bases, and 14 bases lay between the germline ends. The CDR3 covers 15 residues. Here the CDR3 reads CASSKTLSGSYEQYF. The CDR3 coding sequence is TGTGCCAGCAGCAAAACCCTCAGCGGCTCCTACGAGCAGTACTTC.

The chain is built from TRBV9 and TRBJ1-1, with 7 bases aligning to TRBD1. The V segment lost 4 bases and the J segment 6 bases; nucleotides outside the gene matches: 12. The CDR3 consists of 15 residues. From germline, CDR1 is SGDLS and CDR2 YYNGEE. CDR3 sequence: CASSLTGSGGSEAFF. As DNA, the CDR3 is TGTGCCAGCAGCTTAACGGGCTCAGGGGGTTCTGAAGCTTTCTTT. Full variable domain (remainder filled in from reference TRBV9 and TRBJ1-1): DSGVTQTPKHLITATGQRVTLRCSPRSGDLSVYWYQQSLDQGLQFLIQYYNGEERAKGNILERFSAQQFPDLHSELNLSSLELGDSALYFCASSLTGSGGSEAFFGQGTRLTVV.

The CDR3 coding sequence is TGTGCCAGCAGCTCCGATGGACAGGGTTTTCGCGAGCAGTACTTC. Residues: CASSSDGQGFREQYF. V is TRBV5-6 and J is TRBJ2-7; TRBD1 matches at 8 bases. Germline V lookup: CDR1 SGHDT, CDR2 YYEEEE. The CDR3 sequence is 15 residues long. Unmatched junction bases numbered 11, after V lost 3 bases and J lost 6 bases. Full variable domain (missing parts from reference TRBV5-6 and TRBJ2-7): DAGVTQSPTHLIKTRGQQVTLRCSPKSGHDTVSWYQQALGQGPQFIFQYYEEEERQRGNFPDRFSGHQFPNYSSELNVNALLLGDSALYLCASSSDGQGFREQYFGPGTRLTVT.

The chain recombines TRBV5-1 with TRBJ2-1, with TRBD2 matching over 8 bases. V shed 6 bases and J 3 bases; nucleotides not matched to a gene: 8. Looked up from germline, CDR1 is SGHRS and CDR2 is YFSETQ. The CDR3 spans 15 residues. The chain's CDR3 is CASNYGTSDYNEQFF. DNA for the CDR3: TGCGCCAGCAATTATGGGACTAGTGACTACAATGAGCAGTTCTTC.

This clone was seen a handful of times. The rearrangement links TRBV4-3 to TRBJ2-5, with 7 bases aligning to TRBD1. The germline V gene has CDR1 LGHNA and CDR2 YSLEER. Trimming took 1 base from V and 7 from J; bases not matched to a gene: 3. This CDR3 is built from 13 residues. The CDR3 nucleotides are TGCGCCAGCAGCCAAGGGACAGGTGGGACCCAGTACTTC. Protein: CASSQGTGGTQYF.